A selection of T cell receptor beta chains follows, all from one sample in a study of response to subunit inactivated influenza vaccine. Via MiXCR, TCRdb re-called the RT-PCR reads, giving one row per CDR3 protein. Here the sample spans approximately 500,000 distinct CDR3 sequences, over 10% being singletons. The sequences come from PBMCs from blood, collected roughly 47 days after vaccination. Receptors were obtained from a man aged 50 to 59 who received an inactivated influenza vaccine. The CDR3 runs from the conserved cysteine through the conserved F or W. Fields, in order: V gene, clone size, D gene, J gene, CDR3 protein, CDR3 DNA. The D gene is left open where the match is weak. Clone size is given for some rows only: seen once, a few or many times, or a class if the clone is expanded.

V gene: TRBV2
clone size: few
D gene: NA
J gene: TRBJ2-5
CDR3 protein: CASTHEVSSLETQYF
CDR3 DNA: TGTGCCAGCACCCATGAAGTTTCCTCGCTAGAGACCCAGTACTTC

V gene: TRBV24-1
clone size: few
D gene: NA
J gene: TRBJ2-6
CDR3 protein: CATSDAWGAGISSGANVLTF
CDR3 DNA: TGTGCCACCAGTGACGCGTGGGGCGCTGGGATTAGCTCTGGGGCCAACGTCCTGACTTTC

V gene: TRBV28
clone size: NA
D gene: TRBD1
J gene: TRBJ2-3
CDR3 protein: CASSPPGTGTFSDTQYF
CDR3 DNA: TGTGCCAGCAGTCCCCCCGGGACAGGGACATTTTCAGATACGCAGTATTTT

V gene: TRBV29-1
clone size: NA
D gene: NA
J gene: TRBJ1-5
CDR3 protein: CSVSSNYSNQPQHF
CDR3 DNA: TGCAGCGTTTCCAGTAATTATAGCAATCAGCCCCAGCATTTT

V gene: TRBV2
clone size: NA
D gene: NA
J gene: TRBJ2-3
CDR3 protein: CASRELARTDTQYF
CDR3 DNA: TGTGCCAGCAGAGAGCTAGCACGCACAGATACGCAGTATTTT

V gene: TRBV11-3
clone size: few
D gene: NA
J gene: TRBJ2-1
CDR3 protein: CASSSGNNEQFF
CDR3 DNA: TGTGCCAGCAGCTCCGGGAACAATGAGCAGTTCTTC

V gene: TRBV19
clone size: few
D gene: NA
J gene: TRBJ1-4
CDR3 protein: CASSIIVTAANEKLFF
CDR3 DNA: TGTGCCAGTAGTATAATCGTCACGGCAGCTAATGAAAAACTGTTTTTT

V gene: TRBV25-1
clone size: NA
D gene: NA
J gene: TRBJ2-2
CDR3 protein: CASSGPRNTGELFF
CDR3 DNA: TGTGCCAGCAGTGGTCCGAGAAACACCGGGGAGCTGTTTTTT

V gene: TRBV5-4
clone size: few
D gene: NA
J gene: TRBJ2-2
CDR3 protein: CASSLLEWGSNTGELFF
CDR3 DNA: TGTGCCAGCAGCTTGCTTGAGTGGGGCAGTAACACCGGGGAGCTGTTTTTT

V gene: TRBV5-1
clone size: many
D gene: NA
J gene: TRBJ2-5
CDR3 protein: CASSLERGGETQYF
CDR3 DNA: TGCGCCAGCAGCTTGGAACGTGGGGGAGAGACCCAGTACTTC

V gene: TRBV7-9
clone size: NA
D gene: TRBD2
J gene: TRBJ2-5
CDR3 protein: CASSDRTSGQETQYF
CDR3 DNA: TGTGCCAGCAGCGACCGGACTAGCGGACAAGAGACCCAGTACTTC

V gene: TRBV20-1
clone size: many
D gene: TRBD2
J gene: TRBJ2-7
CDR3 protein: CSAFGPGTSLEQYF
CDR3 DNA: TGCAGTGCTTTTGGACCTGGGACTAGTCTTGAGCAGTACTTC

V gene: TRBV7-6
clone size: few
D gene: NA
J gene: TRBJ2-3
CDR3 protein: CASSLGVTSDTQYF
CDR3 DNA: TGTGCCAGCAGCTTAGGGGTGACCTCGGATACGCAGTATTTT

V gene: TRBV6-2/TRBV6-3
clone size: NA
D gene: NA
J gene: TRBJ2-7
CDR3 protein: CASSYSRANNYEQYF
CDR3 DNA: TGTGCCAGCAGTTACTCGAGAGCTAACAACTACGAGCAGTACTTC

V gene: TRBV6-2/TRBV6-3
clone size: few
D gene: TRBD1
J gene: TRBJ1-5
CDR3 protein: CASSPGTGFRGNQPQHF
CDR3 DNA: TGTGCCAGCAGCCCCGGGACAGGGTTTCGTGGCAATCAGCCCCAGCATTTT

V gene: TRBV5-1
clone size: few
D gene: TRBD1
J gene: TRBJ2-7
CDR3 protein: CASSFTRTGSISEQYF
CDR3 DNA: TGCGCCAGCAGCTTTACGCGGACAGGCTCGATCAGCGAGCAGTACTTC

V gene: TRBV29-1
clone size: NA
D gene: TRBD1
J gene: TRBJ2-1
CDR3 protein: CSVQGAEQFF
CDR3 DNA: TGCAGCGTTCAGGGGGCGGAGCAGTTCTTC

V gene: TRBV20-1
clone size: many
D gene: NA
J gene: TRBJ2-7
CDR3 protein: CSAAQGYEQYF
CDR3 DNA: TGCAGTGCTGCGCAGGGGTACGAGCAGTACTTC

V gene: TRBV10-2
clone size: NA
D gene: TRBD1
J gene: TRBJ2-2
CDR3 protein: CASSALQGAAGELFF
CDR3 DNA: TGCGCCAGCAGTGCCTTACAGGGGGCGGCCGGGGAGCTGTTTTTT

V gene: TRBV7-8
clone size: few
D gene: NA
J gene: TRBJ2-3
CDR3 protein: CASSLGVGLPDTQYF
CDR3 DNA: TGTGCCAGCAGCTTAGGGGTAGGGTTACCAGATACGCAGTATTTT